A selection of T cell receptor beta chains follows, all from one sample in a study of blood T cell repertoires in COVID-19. The table came from immunoSEQ multiplex PCR; TCRdb's copy has only in-frame clones and leaves some out. The sample consists of 60,000 to 85,000 clones, approximately 87% of them appearing once. Specimen: peripheral blood. Receptor source: a man aged 50 to 59 with active COVID-19. Each CDR3 is given with its conserved first and last residue. The order of the fields is clone size, V gene, J gene, D gene, CDR3 protein, CDR3 DNA. The D gene is left open where the match is weak. A clone size is listed for some rows: how often the clone was seen (once, few, many), or a class if it is expanded.

>NA|TRBV11-2|TRBJ2-7|TRBD1
CASSLPGGSSYEQYF
TGTGCCAGCAGCTTACCAGGGGGCAGTAGCTACGAGCAGTACTTC
>NA|TRBV5-1|TRBJ1-2|NA
CASSLSRFRHGYTF
TGCGCCAGCAGCTTGTCTCGTTTCAGGCATGGCTACACCTTC
>NA|TRBV9|TRBJ1-1|NA
CASSVSRGSTEAFF
TGTGCCAGCAGCGTAAGTAGGGGTTCCACTGAAGCTTTCTTT
>NA|TRBV27|TRBJ1-1|NA
CASSLSSMRTEAFF
TGTGCCAGCAGTTTATCATCAATGAGGACTGAAGCTTTCTTT
>NA|TRBV4-3|TRBJ1-4|NA
CASSRSGNANEKLFF
TGCGCCAGCAGCCGCTCAGGGAATGCTAATGAAAAACTGTTTTTT
>NA|TRBV7-6|TRBJ2-5|TRBD1
CASSPDRGLLETQYF
TGTGCCAGCAGCCCGGACAGGGGGCTATTGGAGACCCAGTACTTC
>once|TRBV6-2/TRBV6-3|TRBJ1-1|NA
CASSYFGRVGGRNTEAFF
TGTGCCAGCAGTTACTTCGGGAGAGTGGGAGGAAGGAACACTGAAGCTTTCTTT
>once|TRBV18|TRBJ2-3|NA
CASCIGGGTDTQYF
TGTGCCAGCTGTATCGGGGGAGGCACAGATACGCAGTATTTT
>few|TRBV5-1|TRBJ2-7|NA
CASSISTSSYEQYF
TGCGCCAGCTCTATTTCGACTAGCTCCTACGAGCAGTACTTC
>NA|TRBV7-2|TRBJ2-5|TRBD1
CASSSGTVGTQYF
TGTGCCAGCAGCTCAGGGACAGTGGGGACCCAGTACTTC
>once|TRBV6-4|TRBJ2-1|TRBD2
CASSDSASGEFNEQFF
TGTGCCAGCAGTGACTCAGCTAGCGGGGAGTTCAATGAGCAGTTCTTC
>NA|TRBV2|TRBJ2-1|NA
CASSQGHEQFF
TGTGCCAGCAGCCAGGGCCATGAGCAGTTCTTC
>once|TRBV6-2/TRBV6-3|TRBJ2-1|NA
CASSYVVVSYNEQFF
TGTGCCAGCAGTTACGTCGTCGTCTCCTACAATGAGCAGTTCTTC
>once|TRBV4-2|TRBJ1-6|TRBD1
CASSQKTGQYNSPLHF
TGTGCCAGCAGCCAGAAAACGGGACAGTATAATTCACCCCTCCACTTT
>NA|TRBV3-1/TRBV3-2|TRBJ2-1|TRBD2
CASSYSGGNEQFF
TGTGCCAGCAGTTATAGCGGGGGCAATGAGCAGTTCTTC
>NA|TRBV5-6|TRBJ2-1|TRBD1
CASSYPTGRQQFF
TGTGCCAGCAGCTATCCGACAGGGCGTCAGCAGTTCTTC
>NA|TRBV5-6|TRBJ1-2|NA
CASSPVSRVNYGYTF
TGTGCCAGCAGCCCGGTGTCGAGGGTGAACTATGGCTACACCTTC
>once|TRBV18|TRBJ2-5|NA
CASSPQGSGQETQYF
TGTGCCAGCTCACCACAGGGGTCTGGTCAAGAGACCCAGTACTTC
>NA|TRBV30|TRBJ1-2|NA
CAWTGEYYGYTF
TGTGCCTGGACAGGGGAGTATTATGGCTACACCTTC
>NA|TRBV5-1|TRBJ1-1|NA
CASPSGSRYMNTEAFF
TGCGCCAGCCCCTCAGGGTCCCGTTACATGAACACTGAAGCTTTCTTT
>few|TRBV11-2|TRBJ2-1|TRBD1
CASSLRPGQGSINEQFF
TGTGCCAGCAGCCTAAGACCGGGACAGGGGTCGATCAATGAGCAGTTCTTC
>NA|TRBV9|TRBJ2-1|NA
CASSAEGLLYNEQFF
TGTGCCAGCAGCGCGGAGGGGTTATTATACAATGAGCAGTTCTTC
>NA|TRBV5-4|TRBJ2-3|NA
CASSLGGAGKPTDTQYF
TGTGCCAGCAGCTTGGGGGGAGCGGGTAAACCCACAGATACGCAGTATTTT
>few|TRBV24-1|TRBJ2-3|TRBD2
CATSVLSGSSDTQYF
TGTGCCACCAGTGTTCTGAGCGGGAGTTCAGATACGCAGTATTTT
>NA|TRBV28|TRBJ2-7|TRBD2
CASSTPTSGGRGKEYF
TGTGCCAGCAGTACCCCGACTAGCGGGGGGCGGGGGAAGGAGTACTTC
>NA|TRBV5-1|TRBJ2-1|NA
CASSFGSSYNEQFF
TGCGCCAGCAGCTTTGGGAGCTCCTACAATGAGCAGTTCTTC
>NA|TRBV4-1|TRBJ2-2|NA
CASSQESRVSGELFF
TGCGCCAGCAGCCAAGAAAGCAGGGTGAGCGGGGAGCTGTTTTTT
>few|TRBV10-1|TRBJ1-3|NA
CASSEKDTHSGNTIYF
TGCGCCAGCAGTGAAAAGGACACCCACTCTGGAAACACCATATATTTT
>once|TRBV19|TRBJ1-4|NA
CASNIPGKVSEKLFF
TGTGCCAGTAATATCCCAGGGAAAGTGAGTGAAAAACTGTTTTTT